This is a list of T cell receptor beta chains from one sample in a study of blood T cells in healthy people across ages. TCRdb re-analysed the 5' RACE reads in MiXCR, keeping a single row per CDR3 protein. The data show 540,000 or so distinct CDR3 sequences, around 24% seen once. This sample was also put to use in a study of T cells of mothers and their children.

Sequencing was done on a sample of blood. These receptors originate from a boy between 10 and 17 years old in good health. The CDR3 runs from the conserved cysteine through the conserved F or W. The D gene is left open where the match is weak. Not all rows give a size; the values are once, few, many and, for expanded clones, a class.

J gene,V gene,D gene,clone size,CDR3 protein,CDR3 DNA
TRBJ1-4,TRBV4-3,TRBD1,NA,CASSRRDRGGEKLFF,TGCGCCAGCAGCCGACGGGACAGGGGAGGGGAAAAACTGTTTTTT
TRBJ1-1,TRBV5-1,NA,once,CASQNQGKNTEAFF,TGCGCCAGCCAGAATCAAGGGAAGAACACTGAAGCTTTCTTT
TRBJ2-1,TRBV13,NA,few,CASSVRDATYNEQFF,TGTGCCAGCAGCGTCCGGGACGCAACCTACAATGAGCAGTTCTTC
TRBJ1-4,TRBV4-3,NA,few,CASSQGGSPTNEKLFF,TGCGCCAGCAGCCAAGGTGGCAGCCCAACTAATGAAAAACTGTTTTTT
TRBJ1-2,TRBV12-3/TRBV12-4,NA,NA,CASQPPNNYGYTF,TGTGCCAGCCAACCGCCCAATAACTATGGCTACACCTTC
TRBJ2-3,TRBV20-1,TRBD1,NA,CSAGTGGRDTQYF,TGCAGTGCCGGGACAGGGGGTCGGGATACGCAGTATTTT
TRBJ2-1,TRBV15,NA,few,CATSTQTGSYNEQFF,TGTGCCACCAGCACCCAGACAGGCTCCTACAATGAGCAGTTCTTC
TRBJ2-1,TRBV11-2,NA,NA,CASSFGGEYSYNEQFF,TGTGCCAGCAGCTTCGGCGGGGAGTACTCCTACAATGAGCAGTTCTTC
TRBJ2-7,TRBV5-5,NA,many,CASSLAWGGGSYEQYF,TGTGCCAGCAGCTTGGCTTGGGGAGGGGGGTCCTACGAGCAGTACTTC
TRBJ1-2,TRBV19,NA,few,CASSSGQTSGYTF,TGTGCCAGTAGCTCAGGACAGACAAGCGGCTACACCTTC
TRBJ1-2,TRBV30,NA,few,CALSGYTF,TGTGCACTATCTGGCTACACCTTC
TRBJ2-5,TRBV20-1,TRBD2,NA,CSAVAGRLAGSETQYF,TGCAGTGCGGTAGCCGGGAGGTTAGCGGGTTCAGAGACCCAGTACTTC
TRBJ2-1,TRBV7-3,NA,NA,CASSSTGMGFRVYNEQFF,TGTGCCAGCAGCAGTACAGGAATGGGCTTTAGGGTATACAATGAGCAGTTCTTC
TRBJ2-2,TRBV13,NA,NA,CASKVVGWHGNTGELFF,TGTGCCAGCAAAGTGGTGGGATGGCACGGTAACACCGGGGAGCTGTTTTTT
TRBJ2-3,TRBV20-1,TRBD2,NA,CSARVAGEGDTQYF,TGCAGTGCTAGAGTTGCGGGAGAAGGAGATACGCAGTATTTT
TRBJ2-7,TRBV6-2/TRBV6-3,TRBD2,NA,CASSYAGAYEQYF,TGTGCCAGCAGTTACGCGGGAGCCTACGAGCAGTACTTC
TRBJ2-1,TRBV29-1,NA,few,CSVEFVLYNEQFF,TGCAGCGTTGAATTTGTCCTCTACAATGAGCAGTTCTTC
TRBJ1-3,TRBV20-1,NA,few,CSARERQNTIYF,TGCAGTGCTAGAGAGAGGCAAAACACCATATATTTT
TRBJ2-7,TRBV5-1,TRBD2,NA,CASSLGLAADEQYF,TGCGCCAGCAGCTTAGGACTAGCGGCGGACGAGCAGTACTTC
TRBJ1-1,TRBV11-3,NA,NA,CASSRDTNTEAFF,TGTGCCAGCAGCAGGGATACGAACACTGAAGCTTTCTTT
TRBJ2-2,TRBV6-1,NA,NA,CASSAYNTGELFF,TGTGCCAGCAGTGCTTACAACACCGGGGAGCTGTTTTTT
TRBJ1-6,TRBV28,NA,few,CASSVTWSQRNSPLHF,TGTGCCAGCAGTGTTACTTGGAGTCAACGTAATTCACCCCTCCACTTT
TRBJ2-3,TRBV6-2/TRBV6-3,TRBD2,NA,CASSYLAGFTDTQYF,TGTGCCAGCAGTTACCTAGCGGGGTTCACAGATACGCAGTATTTT
TRBJ1-5,TRBV28,NA,once,CASKLTGILSNQPQHF,TGTGCCAGCAAACTCACAGGGATACTTAGCAATCAGCCCCAGCATTTT
TRBJ2-7,TRBV29-1,NA,many,CSCGQSPYEQYF,TGCAGCTGCGGACAGTCACCCTACGAGCAGTACTTC
TRBJ1-4,TRBV29-1,TRBD1,many,CSVLTGVAEKLFF,TGCAGCGTGCTGACAGGGGTCGCGGAAAAACTGTTTTTT
TRBJ1-1,TRBV4-2,NA,NA,CASSQPTASPTEAFF,TGTGCCAGCAGCCAACCAACAGCTTCTCCCACTGAAGCTTTCTTT
TRBJ2-3,TRBV7-2,NA,NA,CASTRGGDTDTQYF,TGTGCCAGCACCCGGGGAGGAGACACAGATACGCAGTATTTT
TRBJ2-3,TRBV29-1,NA,NA,CSAGGGTADTQYF,TGCAGCGCGGGGGGCGGGACGGCAGATACGCAGTATTTT
TRBJ2-1,TRBV5-1,NA,NA,CASSLFRGGSYHEQFF,TGCGCCAGCAGCTTGTTCCGTGGAGGGTCCTACCATGAGCAGTTCTTC